The T cell receptor beta chain described here comes from a study of OX40 agonist ivuxolimab in advanced cancers. Study in general: At roughly 83% male, the cohort had a mean age of 60 years, ranging from about 23 to 79. Three partial responders included one hepatocellular carcinoma patient and two cutaneous melanoma patients. Study-level points and caveats: CD8+ T cells showed, on average, more clonal expansion than CD4+ cells.

For this clone: No antigen is known for it.

Repertoires were generated with immunoSEQ multiplex PCR, while TCRdb's copy carries only in-frame clones and drops some. The table shows 52,000 or so clones, with 82% occurring only once. The V end lost 0 bases, the J end lost 1 base, and 11 bases lay between the germline ends. The length of the CDR3 is 16 residues. CDR1 and CDR2 from the germline V gene are LGHNA and YSLEER. This receptor was obtained from an adult with an advanced solid tumor such as melanoma, head and neck, liver or kidney cancer. Sequenced here: CD4+ or CD8+ T cells sorted from blood, sampled in a trial of the OX40 agonist ivuxolimab. The rearrangement joins TRBV4-3 to TRBJ2-3, with no clear D. CDR3 sequence reads: CASSQEEGPGTDTQYF. The CDR3 DNA follows: TGCGCCAGCAGCCAAGAAGAAGGGCCCGGCACAGATACGCAGTATTTT.